The 24 T cell receptor beta chains in this list originate from one sample, sequenced in a study of T cell responses to AZD1222 COVID-19 vaccine. Sequencing was performed with immunoSEQ multiplex PCR; in TCRdb, only in-frame clones are kept and a portion is missing. The table shows 95,000 to 150,000 clones, with roughly 93% occurring only once. Sequenced material: peripheral blood, taken on day 0 of AZD1222 vaccination. The receptor source for this set is an adult in good health.

The chain employs TRBV7-9 and TRBJ2-6; 7 bases agree with TRBD1. In germline, CDR1 is SEHNR, CDR2 FQNEAQ (reference sequence). Unmatched junction bases numbered 4, after V lost 11 bases and J lost 0 bases. This CDR3 comprises 14 residues. CDR3: CAGDSSSGANVLTF. CDR3 nucleotides: TGTGCCGGGGACAGCAGCTCTGGGGCCAACGTCCTGACTTTC. Full variable domain (remainder filled in from reference TRBV7-9 and TRBJ2-6): DTGVSQNPRHKITKRGQNVTFRCDPISEHNRLYWYRQTLGQGPEFLTYFQNEAQLEKSRLLSDRFSAERPKGSFSTLEIQRTEQGDSAMYLCAGDSSSGANVLTFGAGSRLTVL.

The chain links TRBV19 to TRBJ1-1; no clear D gene. Between the trimmed V and J ends, which lost 5 bases and 5 bases, there was a span of 24 bases. The CDR3 totals 17 residues. The germline V gene encodes CDR1 LNHDA and CDR2 SQIVND (reference sequence). The chain's CDR3 is CASSPSNGRTELTEAFF. For the CDR3, the DNA is TGTGCCAGTAGTCCATCTAACGGGAGAACAGAACTAACTGAAGCTTTCTTT. The full variable domain, with the rest looked up from reference TRBV19 and TRBJ1-1, is DGGITQSPKYLFRKEGQNVTLSCEQNLNHDAMYWYRQDPGQGLRLIYYSQIVNDFQKGDIAEGYSVSREKKESFPLTVTSAQKNPTAFYLCASSPSNGRTELTEAFFGQGTRLTVV.

The rearrangement uses TRBV19 and TRBJ1-1; D possibly corresponds to TRBD1 (6 bases). From germline, CDR1 is LNHDA and CDR2 SQIVND (reference sequence). The CDR3 has 13 amino acids. V was trimmed by 8 bases and J by 1 base, leaving 11 bases between them. The CDR3 spells CASSGQTNTEAFF. CDR3 nucleotides: TGTGCCAGTTCCGGACAGACGAACACTGAAGCTTTCTTT.

The rearrangement uses TRBV3-1 (or the pseudogene TRBV3-2) and TRBJ2-1; D possibly corresponds to TRBD2 (5 bases). V lost 1 base, J lost 9 bases, and 19 bases lay in between. This CDR3 comprises 16 residues. CDR1 and CDR2 from the germline V gene are LGHDT and YNNKEL (reference sequence). CDR3 region: CASSQGVGSGGTEQFF. CDR3 DNA sequence: TGTGCCAGCAGCCAAGGGGTGGGCAGCGGAGGTACTGAGCAGTTCTTC.

The rearrangement links TRBV5-4 to TRBJ1-2; tentatively, D is TRBD1 (6 bases). This CDR3 region has 15 residues. Germline V gene data show CDR1 as SGHNT and CDR2 as YYREEE (reference sequence). V was shortened by 2 bases and J by 1 base, with 12 bases between the two germline ends. CDR3 sequence reads: CASSLIRGSNYGYTF. The CDR3 DNA sequence: TGTGCCAGCAGCTTAATAAGGGGGAGTAACTATGGCTACACCTTC.

The genes are TRBV4-3 and TRBJ1-2, with a tentative D call TRBD1 (6 bases). This CDR3 spans 15 amino acids. Deletions cut 4 bases from V and 6 bases from J, with 18 bases between. CDR1 is LGHNA and CDR2 is YSLEER in the germline V gene. In DNA form, the CDR3 reads TGCGCCAGCAGCCCCGAGAGGGGGTCGGGAGATGGCTACACCTTC. Encoded protein: CASSPERGSGDGYTF.

The gene calls are TRBV7-6 and TRBJ2-3; no clear D. V lost 5 bases to trimming and J lost 5 bases, with 5 bases between them. The germline V gene encodes CDR1 SGHVS and CDR2 FNYEAQ. CDR3 length equals 11 residues. Written as DNA, the CDR3 is TGTGCCAGCAGCCCGCAAGATACGCAGTATTTT. Encoded protein: CASSPQDTQYF.

The chain combines TRBV5-1 with TRBJ2-2, with D unclear. The length of the CDR3 is 13 residues. The V gene's germline CDR1 is SGHRS and CDR2 YFSETQ. Trimming stripped 6 bases from V and 0 bases from J, with 6 bases between. The CDR3 sequence: CASKDSNTGELFF. In nucleotides, the CDR3 is TGCGCCAGCAAAGACTCGAACACCGGGGAGCTGTTTTTT.

This chain links TRBV7-6 with TRBJ2-1, with 7 bases that match TRBD1. Unmatched junction bases numbered 12, after V lost 5 bases and J lost 5 bases. This CDR3 comprises 16 residues. Looked up from germline, CDR1 is SGHVS and CDR2 is FNYEAQ. This CDR3 is CASSLTHRGVDNEQFF. The DNA for the CDR3 is TGTGCCAGCAGCCTCACCCACAGGGGAGTGGACAATGAGCAGTTCTTC.

Comments on this clone: Other DNA sequences within the sample encode an identical CDR3. The V gene is TRBV12-3 or TRBV12-4, the J gene TRBJ2-3, with D unclear. The CDR3 runs to 11 residues. Trimming removed 3 bases at V and 5 bases at J, with 3 bases between. This CDR3 reads CASSLGDTQYF. DNA for the CDR3: TGTGCCAGCAGTTTGGGAGATACGCAGTATTTT.

The CDR3 is CASSLALAPLLDRNETQYF. The CDR3 DNA is TGTGCCAGCAGCTTGGCCCTTGCTCCCCTTTTGGACAGGAACGAGACCCAGTACTTC. The chain is built from TRBV5-4 and TRBJ2-5, with 7 bases fitting TRBD1. The germline CDR1 and CDR2 sequences are SGHNT and YYREEE (reference sequence). The junction had 19 bases not matched to a gene; V was cut back by 0 bases and J by 5 bases. The CDR3 spans 19 residues.

This clone appeared a few times. The chain uses TRBV30 and TRBJ1-2, with 7 bases that match TRBD1. Trimming took 1 base from V and 7 from J; bases not matched to a gene: 6. CDR1 GTSNPN and CDR2 SVGIG come from the germline V gene (reference sequence). The CDR3 length is 13 residues. The CDR3 DNA reads as TGTGCCTGGAGTGGGACAGGCGGCGGTGGCTACACCTTC. Translated: CAWSGTGGGGYTF.

The genes are TRBV7-3 and TRBJ2-2, with 8 nucleotides matching TRBD2. Per germline, CDR1 SGHTA and CDR2 FQGTGA. Losses at the gene ends were 2 bases for V and 3 bases for J; bases not matched to a gene: 2. The CDR3 covers 15 residues. This chain's CDR3 is CASSLDGGDTGELFF. CDR3 nucleotides: TGTGCCAGCAGCTTAGACGGGGGGGACACCGGGGAGCTGTTTTTT.

The chain recombines TRBV9 with TRBJ2-7; 10 positions agree with TRBD2. The germline gives CDR1 SGDLS, CDR2 YYNGEE. The trim removed 2 bases at V and 7 bases at J, leaving 6 bases unmatched. CDR3 length: 14 residues. CDR3 sequence reads: CASSVQAGGREQYF. The CDR3 region has the DNA TGTGCCAGCAGCGTCCAAGCGGGGGGGCGGGAGCAGTACTTC.

The chain links TRBV7-3 to TRBJ1-6, with D maybe TRBD1 (5 bases). The V gene's germline CDR1 is SGHTA and CDR2 FQGTGA. The V gene lost 2 bases and the J gene lost 7 bases, with 6 bases spanning the gap. The CDR3 spans 13 residues. The DNA of the CDR3 is TGTGCCAGCAGCTTAGGGGCAAATTCACCCCTCCACTTT. It specifies CASSLGANSPLHF.

V usage is TRBV11-2 and J usage is TRBJ2-1; no firm D call. The CDR3 is made up of 12 amino acids. Germline V gene sequence: CDR1 SGHAT, CDR2 FQNNGV. Trimming shortened V by 3 bases and J by 10 bases, and 10 bases separated the two germline ends. The CDR3 DNA reads TGTGCCAGCAGCTTCTCCGGCAGGGAGCAGTTCTTC. Protein sequence: CASSFSGREQFF.

The chain is built from TRBV19 and TRBJ2-1; 11 nucleotides line up with TRBD2. V dropped 5 bases and J dropped 3; count of bases not matched to a gene: 0. Germline CDR1 reads LNHDA; CDR2 reads SQIVND (reference sequence). The CDR3 consists of 14 residues. The CDR3 spells CASSLAGGYNEQFF. In DNA form, the CDR3 reads TGTGCCAGTAGTCTAGCGGGAGGCTACAATGAGCAGTTCTTC.

The rearrangement joins TRBV18 to TRBJ2-1, with 14 bases that match TRBD2. The CDR3 runs to 16 residues. Per germline, CDR1 KGHSH and CDR2 LQKENI. The V and J ends lost 0 bases and 9 bases, in that order; junction bases with no gene match: 4. The CDR3 DNA sequence: TGTGCCAGCTCACCACCGGGACTAGCGGGAGTCAGTGAGCAGTTCTTC. Protein sequence: CASSPPGLAGVSEQFF.

This clone was counted once. The CDR3, as DNA: TGTGCCAGCAGCCAAGGGACAGGGGGTGAAAAACTGTTTTTT. This codes for CASSQGTGGEKLFF. This sequence joins TRBV7-9 and TRBJ1-4; TRBD1 agrees at 11 bases. Unmatched junction bases numbered 3, after V lost 5 bases and J lost 7 bases. The CDR3 extends over 14 amino acids. CDR1 is SEHNR and CDR2 is FQNEAQ in the germline V gene (reference sequence).

The chain combines TRBV18 with TRBJ1-4, with unresolved D. The germline CDR1 and CDR2 sequences are KGHSH and LQKENI. There are 13 residues in the CDR3. V was clipped by 6 bases and J by 2 bases, with 7 bases between them. The CDR3 region is CASSRATNEKLFF. Written as DNA, the CDR3 is TGTGCCAGCTCCCGTGCCACTAATGAAAAACTGTTTTTT.

V and J are TRBV3-1 (or the pseudogene TRBV3-2) and TRBJ1-2; D remains unclear. Between the trimmed V and J ends, which lost 5 bases and 3 bases, there was a span of 13 bases. CDR3 length: 14 amino acids. The germline V gene has CDR1 LGHDT and CDR2 YNNKEL (reference sequence). CDR3 sequence reads: CASSAQQRDYGYTF. CDR3 in DNA: TGTGCCAGCAGCGCACAACAGAGGGACTATGGCTACACCTTC.

The chain carries TRBV15 and TRBJ1-2; maybe TRBD1 (6 bases). Deletions cut 0 bases from V and 6 bases from J, with 17 bases between. The CDR3 runs to 16 residues. Germline loops: CDR1 LNHNV, CDR2 YYDKDF (reference sequence). The CDR3 nucleotides read TGTGCCACCAGCAGAGAACCGGACAGTCACCTCAATGGCTACACCTTC. This encodes CATSREPDSHLNGYTF.

This chain links TRBV29-1 with TRBJ2-3; D possibly corresponds to TRBD1 (5 bases). This CDR3 is 15 amino acids long. The germline V gene encodes CDR1 SQVTM and CDR2 ANQGSEA. Trimming removed 0 bases from V and 4 bases from J, with 14 bases in between. This CDR3 is CSVEDWNSRADTQYF. As DNA, the CDR3 is TGCAGCGTTGAAGATTGGAACAGCAGGGCAGATACGCAGTATTTT.

A few counts support this clone. The V and J genes are TRBV4-1 and TRBJ1-1; 7 bases align to TRBD1. With 1 base clipped from V and 4 bases from J, the junction kept 12 bases outside the gene matches. The CDR3 is 17 residues long. CDR1 is MGHRA and CDR2 is YSYEKL in the germline V gene. CDR3 nucleotides: TGCGCCAGCAGCCAAGGACAGGGAGGGAGGATTGGCACTGAAGCTTTCTTT. Protein product: CASSQGQGGRIGTEAFF.